The 9 T cell receptor beta chains listed next were all sequenced from one sample in a study of T cell clones after liver transplantation. Sequenced by immunoSEQ multiplex PCR; TCRdb stores in-frame clones only, minus some. The table lists more than 65,000 clones, 80% of them singletons. The source material was CD4+ T cells from blood, sampled 12 months after liver transplant. The origin of the receptors is a human patient who received a liver transplant. Some T cells may arise from the graft donor.

This clone was seen only a few times. V is TRBV4-1 and J is TRBJ1-5, with 8 bases fitting TRBD1. Germline-derived CDR1 and CDR2 are MGHRA and YSYEKL. The CDR3 length is 16 residues. Trimming removed 0 bases from V and 3 bases from J; junction bases left unmatched: 4. CDR3 DNA: TGCGCCAGCAGCCAAGATCCAGGGGGCTACAATCAGCCCCAGCATTTT. Its translation is CASSQDPGGYNQPQHF.

The chain uses TRBV10-2 and TRBJ1-3; D is unclear. The CDR3 runs 12 residues. V was pared by 6 bases and J by 0 bases, with 3 bases between. CDR1 and CDR2 (germline): WSHSY, SAAADI. The CDR3 protein is CASRLSGNTIYF. The CDR3 DNA sequence: TGCGCCAGCAGGCTCTCTGGAAACACCATATATTTT.

The chain recombines TRBV2 with TRBJ1-2; possible D gene TRBD1, 5 bases. Germline V gives CDR1 SNHLY, CDR2 FYNNEI. Trimming took off 5 bases at V and 2 bases at J, with 24 bases between the two ends. The CDR3 has 18 amino acids. CDR3 in DNA: TGTGCCAGCAGTTCTGGAGTAGGACAAACGCCCTTGAACTATGGCTACACCTTC. Its translation is CASSSGVGQTPLNYGYTF.

The table lists this clone with a count of one. V is TRBV11-2 and J is TRBJ1-5, with 7 bases lining up with TRBD1. Germline V gives CDR1 SGHAT, CDR2 FQNNGV. There are 16 residues in the CDR3. V lost 0 bases to trimming and J lost 5 bases; unmatched junction nucleotides: 7. CDR3 in DNA: TGTGCCAGCAGCTTAGACAACAGGGGCGGTTATCAGCCCCAGCATTTT. It is translated as CASSLDNRGGYQPQHF.

This clone appeared a few times. The genes are TRBV7-9 and TRBJ1-2; D gene unclear. Germline V gives CDR1 SEHNR, CDR2 FQNEAQ (reference sequence). Trimming stripped 5 bases from V and 5 bases from J, with 12 bases between. The CDR3 length is 13 residues. CDR3 residues: CASSPSTWYGYTF. In DNA, the CDR3 is TGTGCCAGCAGCCCCTCAACATGGTATGGCTACACCTTC.

This rearrangement joins TRBV18 to TRBJ2-7; D is tentatively TRBD1 or TRBD2 (5 bases each). The germline V gene encodes CDR1 KGHSH and CDR2 LQKENI. The V and J ends lost 4 bases and 1 base respectively, with 11 bases between them. CDR3 length: 14 amino acids. The CDR3 loop is CASSLPGRSYEQYF. The CDR3 DNA reads as TGTGCCAGCTCACTGCCGGGACGTTCCTACGAGCAGTACTTC.

This sequence joins TRBV11-2 and TRBJ1-1, with no clear D. The V end was cut by 6 bases, the J end by 5 bases, with 13 bases between. The CDR3 runs to 13 residues. Germline CDR1 is SGHAT and CDR2 is FQNNGV. DNA of the CDR3: TGTGCCAGCAGTCGTAGGGTGGGGACTGAAGCTTTCTTT. Protein: CASSRRVGTEAFF.

This rearrangement joins TRBV7-6 to TRBJ1-1, with a tentative D call TRBD1 (5 bases). The germline V gene encodes CDR1 SGHVS and CDR2 FNYEAQ. The CDR3 consists of 16 residues. V gave up 5 bases and J gave up 1 base, with 17 bases separating them. The CDR3 coding sequence is TGTGCCAGCAGCCAATCCTCCGGGACGAGGAACACTGAAGCTTTCTTT. Translating it yields CASSQSSGTRNTEAFF.

The rearrangement joins TRBV2 to TRBJ1-5, with TRBD1 as a possible D gene (5 bases). Trimming stripped 4 bases from V and 2 bases from J, with 9 bases between. This CDR3 region has 14 residues. CDR1 is SNHLY, CDR2 FYNNEI, per germline. CDR3 protein: CASSVGEGNQPQHF. As DNA, the CDR3 is TGTGCCAGCAGTGTGGGGGAAGGCAATCAGCCCCAGCATTTT.